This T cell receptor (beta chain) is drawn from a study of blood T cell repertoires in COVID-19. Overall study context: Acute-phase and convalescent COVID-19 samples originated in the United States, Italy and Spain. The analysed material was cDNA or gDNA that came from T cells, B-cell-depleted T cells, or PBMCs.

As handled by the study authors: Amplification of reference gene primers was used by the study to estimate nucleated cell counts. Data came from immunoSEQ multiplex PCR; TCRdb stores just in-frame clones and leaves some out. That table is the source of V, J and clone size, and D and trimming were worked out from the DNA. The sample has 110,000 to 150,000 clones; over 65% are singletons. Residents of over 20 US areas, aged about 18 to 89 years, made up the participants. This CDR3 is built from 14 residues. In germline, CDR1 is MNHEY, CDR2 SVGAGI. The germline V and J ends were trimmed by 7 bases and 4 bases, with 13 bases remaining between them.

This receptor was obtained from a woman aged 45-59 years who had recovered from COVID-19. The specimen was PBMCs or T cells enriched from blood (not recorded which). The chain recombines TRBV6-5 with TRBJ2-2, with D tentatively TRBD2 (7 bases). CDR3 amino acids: CASTRGATTGELFF. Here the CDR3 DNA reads TGTGCCAGCACCCGGGGGGCCACCACCGGGGAGCTGTTTTTT.